This T cell receptor beta chain was recorded in a study of cytomegalovirus exposure and HLA in healthy donors (dated by TCRdb to the late 2010s). General notes on the study: An earlier analysis of approximately 640 of the donors reported more than 250 Gb of sequence data and approximately 110 million unique TCR beta sequences from some 180 million T cells. The aim of the study was to test whether cataloging public T cell receptors could identify signatures of past pathogen exposure. Of the approximately 400 genotyped donors, 65% to 90% fell in the genetic ancestry cluster associated with self-reported Caucasian donors. All discovery cohort repertoires had been generated using a single sequencing platform. Using immunosequencing, the study profiled T cell repertoires from some 670 subjects and related those repertoires to cytomegalovirus serostatus. A few DR-DQ haplotypes were treated as single units for association and clustering because of strong linkage in the cohort. Genome-wide SNP genotypes for about 65% of the 666 donors were used in a later genetic analysis, which treated that subset as a discovery cohort. Rather than drawing on any new phenotypic data, the later analysis identified candidate immune exposures from TCR beta sequences and the way those sequences occurred across donors. The number of donors typed differed by locus, with roughly 629-640 for A, B, C, DRB1 and DQB1, roughly 520 for DQA1, 606 for DPA1, and 450 to 480 for DPB1. An earlier analysis of about 620 of the donors applied high-throughput TCR beta sequencing to assess whether each TCR beta V gene segment acted as functional or pseudogenic. About 330 gigabases of sequencing data and approximately 91 million unique TCR sequences made up an early release that covered 500 to 700 HLA-typed donors. Donor age, sex, ethnicity and CMV serostatus were compiled alongside the repertoire data. A separate validation cohort of roughly 130 different subjects was used in addition to the approximately 640-subject first cohort. To predict cytomegalovirus infection status, the study brought together high-throughput TCR immunosequencing, statistical association of individual TCRs with disease status, and machine learning. Across 398 genotyped donors of the cohort, an average of about 240,000 unique TCR beta nucleotide sequences per donor were sequenced, and roughly 17% of those sequences were non-productive. HLA typing included class I and class II loci at four-digit resolution. A later analysis re-analyzed previously published TCR beta repertoires from roughly 690 donors and added high-resolution HLA genotyping to study TCR occurrence patterns.

The protocol used for the library was the immunoSEQ multiplex PCR assay. The multiplex PCR relied on a mix of 60 forward primers for TCR Vbeta segments and 13 reverse primers for TCR Jbeta segments. A multiplex PCR assay on genomic DNA amplified the CDR3 region of rearranged TCR beta genes. Amplified TCR beta libraries were sequenced as 87-base-pair reads on the Illumina HiSeq System. Processing in the source paper ran as follows. A later analysis tallied roughly 78 million unique TCR beta chains across the 666 repertoires, and about 10 million of those chains were shared by two or more donors. Raw reads were error-corrected and collapsed into unique sequences with a nearest-neighbor algorithm that merged closely related sequences to remove PCR and sequencing errors. Alignment of CDR3 sequences to IMGT reference sequences was used to assign V, D and J gene segments. Each retained sequence needed at least a six-nucleotide match to both a V gene segment and a J gene segment. Rearrangements were called productive when the CDR3 lacked stop codons and stayed in frame with V and J; all others were non-productive. Following IMGT convention, CDR3 was defined as the stretch from the second conserved V-encoded cysteine up to the conserved J-encoded phenylalanine. In an earlier analysis of 550 to 650 of the donors, sequences lacking an unambiguous match to a single V gene segment were excluded. In an earlier analysis of 500 to 750 of the donors, V segments were called functional above 56.7% productive rearrangements and were called segregating when the between-donor standard deviation exceeded 5%. A statistical classification framework was built to diagnose cytomegalovirus status from the catalog of TCR beta chain sequences. V and J gene assignment, in a later analysis, came from comparing TCR nucleotide sequences with IMGT/GENE-DB human TR gene sequences. In a later analysis, CDR3 sequences and most-parsimonious VDJ recombination scenarios were assigned using the TCRdist pipeline. A later analysis defined each TCR beta chain by its CDR3 amino acid sequence plus V-gene family, and excluded reads lacking a unique V-gene family. A later analysis removed roughly 590 highly shared, low-generation-probability nucleotide sequences to deal with suspected cross-contamination and a sequencing artifact. In a later analysis, a clonal expansion index was calculated for each public chain from normalized within-repertoire ranks of inferred template counts. A later analysis computed generation probabilities with a VDJ recombination model fitted to out-of-frame rearrangements, and checked the results against IGoR. Hypergeometric tests were used in a later analysis to score TCR-TCR, TCR-HLA and TCR-CMV co-occurrence, with a repertoire-size bias correction applied to the TCR pairs. False discovery rates were estimated in a later analysis by permuting HLA or CMV assignments 20 times. In a later analysis, co-occurring TCRs were grouped with DBSCAN, and TCRdist sequence similarity was added when clustering was performed within HLA-allele-positive subsets. For co-occurrence clustering, repertoires with fewer than 30,000 or more than 120,000 public chains were excluded, along with four to six repertoires with anomalous nucleotide sharing. TCRdb re-hosts the immuneACCESS table, in-frame sequences only. Its copies lack some clones; in the studies checked, an unresolved V gene accounts for under half of them, and the cause for the rest is not known. That table gives V, J and clone size, and the DNA gave D and trimming. The sample data list 100,000 or so clones, and roughly 70% of these were observed just once. The ten largest clones capture about 4.3% of the sample.

CDR1 and CDR2, per the germline V gene, are MDHEN and SYDVKM. V ends up 4 bases short and J 4 bases short, with an unmatched junction base count of 7. Inclusive of the bounding cysteine and phenylalanine, the CDR3 is 15 residues long. Of all the DNA, just the CDR3 is kept, 45 bases in frame from base 1. About this clone: Its antigen is currently not known. There are no base qualities to consult, and no much larger clone falls within one base.

In total, more than 500 healthy bone marrow donors made up the cohort. At the time of sampling, all cohort members were nominally healthy, though unrecorded immune exposures were likely present. The donor tested CMV seropositive and was one of the 289 seropositive cohort members. Each donor provided a peripheral blood sample, and peripheral blood mononuclear cells were used for TCR beta sequencing. Genomic DNA was extracted from the blood cell samples with the Qiagen DNeasy Blood Extraction Kit. Broad study findings and their caveats: The classifier was reported to diagnose cytomegalovirus status with high specificity and sensitivity in both the original and validation cohorts. Because some donors lacked HLA typing at each locus, the association tests relied only on the typed subset. According to a later genetic analysis, donors in an Asian-associated ancestry cluster had fewer N-insertions in productive TCRs than the approximately 630-donor mean. A further reported finding was that TCR beta sequences accurately predicted the HLA-A and HLA-B alleles for most subjects in the first cohort. The authors suggested that the approach could potentially be generalized to other disease states and immunological phenotypes. This cohort had only TCR beta chains sequenced, and the lack of alpha or paired-chain data limited which features could be detected. In the study, 150 to 200 TCR beta chains were listed as associated with cytomegalovirus. In vitro tests confirmed that a few of the cytomegalovirus-associated TCR beta chains recognize cytomegalovirus antigens. A later analysis reported that several top co-occurrence clusters appeared linked to parvovirus B19, influenza, CMV and Epstein-Barr virus. Most TCR sequences were seen in very few donors, while some public TCRs were found in many individuals. Because counts were too low, seventeen rarely observed V segments, including chromosome 9 orphons, were left out of the earlier analysis of over 550 of the donors. Some IMGT-functional V segments, including TRBV6-2 and TRBV6-3, could not be told apart with the 87-base-pair reads, so those segments were excluded. The only immune exposure information available for the cohort was CMV serostatus. Strong co-occurrence of HLA alleles, especially DR and DQ, made assigning TCR associations to individual alleles difficult. Linkage disequilibrium might explain the correlated functional status among segregating V segments, but an unknown experimental factor could not be excluded. A later analysis found that TCR association rates varied across HLA loci, with DRB1 alleles showing the most associated TCRs and HLA-C alleles the fewest. Most CMV-associated TCR beta chains appeared to be HLA-restricted in a later analysis, and the HLA associations seemed to be driven largely by CMV exposure. In a later analysis, HLA-associated TCR beta chains showed more clonal expansion and lower generation probabilities than non-associated chains that were equally common. A cluster of highly shared sequence variants was judged likely to be a technical artifact of the sequencing pipeline. Presence/absence analyses assumed roughly uniform sequencing depth across donors, an assumption that may not hold. Specific HLA alleles were associated with 15,000 to 20,000 TCR beta sequences at a false discovery rate of 0.05 in a later analysis. In an earlier analysis of about 540 of the donors, most TCR beta V segments were observed in productive rearrangements about 87% or about 30% of the time, broadly matching IMGT annotations. An association between a missense DCLRE1C variant and V-gene and J-gene trimming of TCR beta chains was found in a later genetic analysis and replicated in an independent cohort.

This TCR derives from a woman aged 18-30 years in good health and CMV-seropositive. Material: PBMCs. The chain links TRBV28 with TRBJ1-5; TRBD1 agrees with 7 junctional bases. The DNA reads as follows: TGTGCCAGCAGTTATCCCGGGACAGCGAATCAGCCCCAGCATTTT. Its product reads: CASSYPGTANQPQHF. Here the CDR3 is joined to the reference TRBV28 and TRBJ1-5 genes, and the full variable domain is: DVKVTQSSRYLVKRTGEKVFLECVQDMDHENMFWYRQDPGLGLRLIYFSYDVKMKEKGDIPEGYSVSREKKERFSLILESASTNQTSMYLCASSYPGTANQPQHFGDGTRLSIL.